This T cell receptor beta chain came from a study of blood T cell repertoires in COVID-19. Study context: Nucleic acid was either cDNA or gDNA, and it came from T cells, B-cell-depleted T cells, or PBMCs.

Authors' analysis steps: Amplification with reference gene primers provided the estimates of nucleated cell counts. Sequencing was performed with immunoSEQ multiplex PCR; in TCRdb, only in-frame clones are kept and a portion is missing. V, J and clone size were drawn from that table, and D and trimming were deduced from the DNA. The sample comprises 190,000 or so clones, approximately 86% of which are singletons, and about 9.3% rests with the top ten. In terms of age and location, participants ranged from about 18 to 95 years and lived in about two dozen US areas. Cohort assignment relied on participant-reported clinical history. The CDR3 runs 14 residues. Germline V gene sequence: CDR1 SQVTM, CDR2 ANQGSEA. With V trimmed by 3 bases and J by 5 bases, 7 bases remained unmatched.

The chain couples TRBV29-1 to TRBJ2-1; 7 bases are shared with TRBD2. What was sequenced was PBMCs or T cells enriched from blood (not recorded which). This receptor was taken from a young man with acute COVID-19. CDR3 DNA: TGCAGCGTTGAGGGCAGCGGGAACCACAATGAGCAGTTCTTC. It encodes CSVEGSGNHNEQFF.